The sequence of this T cell receptor beta chain was determined in a study of blood T cell repertoires in COVID-19. Worth noting for this clone: The sample holds other DNA sequences that translate to the same CDR3.

This CDR3 comprises 14 residues. V lost 9 bases, J lost 3 bases, and 7 bases stayed unmatched. Germline V gives CDR1 MNHEY, CDR2 SVGAGI. Measured with immunoSEQ multiplex PCR; TCRdb has only the in-frame clones, and not every one. Of about 370,000 clones in the sample, 89% were seen once. The source material was peripheral blood. The chain joins TRBV6-5 to TRBJ2-2; 7 bases align to TRBD1. The receptor comes from a woman aged 25-40 years with COVID-19, enrolled during active disease. In DNA form, the CDR3 reads TGTGCCAGTCGGACAGGCGGCGACACCGGGGAGCTGTTTTTT. Its protein is CASRTGGDTGELFF.